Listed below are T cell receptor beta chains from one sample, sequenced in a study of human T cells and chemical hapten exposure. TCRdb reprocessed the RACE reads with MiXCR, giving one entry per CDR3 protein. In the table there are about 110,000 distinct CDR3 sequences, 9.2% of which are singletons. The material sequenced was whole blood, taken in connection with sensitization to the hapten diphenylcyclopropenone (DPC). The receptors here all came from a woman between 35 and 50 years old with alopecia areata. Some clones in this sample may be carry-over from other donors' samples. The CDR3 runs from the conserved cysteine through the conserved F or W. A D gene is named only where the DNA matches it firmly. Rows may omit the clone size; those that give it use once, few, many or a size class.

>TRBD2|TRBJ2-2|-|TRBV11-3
CASSLEAGGPGRGNTGELFF
TGTGCCAGCAGCTTAGAAGCGGGGGGGCCCGGCCGCGGAAACACCGGGGAGCTGTTTTTT
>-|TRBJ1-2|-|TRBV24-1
CATSDSQAGVGYGYTF
TGTGCCACCAGTGACTCCCAGGCAGGGGTGGGCTATGGCTACACCTTC
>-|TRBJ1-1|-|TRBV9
CASSVVEGGTEAFF
TGTGCCAGCAGCGTAGTTGAAGGGGGGACTGAAGCTTTCTTT
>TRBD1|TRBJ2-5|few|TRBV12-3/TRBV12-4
CASSHWTGEETQYF
TGTGCCAGCAGCCACTGGACAGGGGAAGAGACCCAGTACTTC
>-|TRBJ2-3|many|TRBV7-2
CASSPYTDTQYF
TGTGCCAGCAGCCCCTACACAGATACGCAGTATTTT
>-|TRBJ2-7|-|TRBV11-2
CASSLEMGFGYEQYF
TGTGCCAGCAGCTTAGAGATGGGCTTCGGGTACGAGCAGTACTTC
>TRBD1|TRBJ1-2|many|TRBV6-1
CASSATDGTGGRGYTF
TGTGCCAGCAGTGCCACAGACGGGACAGGGGGCCGTGGCTACACCTTC
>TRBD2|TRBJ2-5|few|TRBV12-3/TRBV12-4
CASSHSTSGQETQYF
TGTGCCAGCAGCCATTCGACTAGCGGCCAAGAGACCCAGTACTTC
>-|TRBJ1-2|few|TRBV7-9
CASSLRQGGDYGYTF
TGTGCCAGCAGCTTACGGCAGGGAGGGGACTATGGCTACACCTTC
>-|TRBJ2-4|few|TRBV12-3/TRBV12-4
CASSLGAGSKNIQYF
TGTGCCAGCAGTTTAGGGGCAGGGTCCAAAAACATTCAGTACTTC
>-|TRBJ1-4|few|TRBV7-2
CASRPGAGHNEKLFF
TGTGCCAGCAGACCAGGGGCAGGCCATAATGAAAAACTGTTTTTT
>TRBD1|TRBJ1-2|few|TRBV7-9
CASSSTGDPSYGYTF
TGTGCCAGCAGCTCAACAGGGGACCCATCCTATGGCTACACCTTC
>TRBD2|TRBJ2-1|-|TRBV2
CASSEAPWGGEQFF
TGTGCCAGCAGTGAAGCCCCTTGGGGGGGAGAGCAGTTCTTC
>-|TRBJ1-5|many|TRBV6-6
CASTSPGPQPQHF
TGTGCCAGCACCTCCCCGGGGCCACAGCCCCAGCATTTT
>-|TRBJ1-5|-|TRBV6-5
CASSRGGNSNQPQHF
TGTGCCAGCAGCCGTGGGGGGAATAGCAATCAGCCCCAGCATTTT
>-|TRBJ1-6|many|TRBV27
CASKPWVNSPLHF
TGTGCCAGCAAACCATGGGTAAATTCACCCCTCCACTTT
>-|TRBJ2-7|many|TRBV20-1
CSPATGLLPYEQYF
TGCAGCCCCGCCACTGGACTATTACCCTACGAGCAGTACTTC
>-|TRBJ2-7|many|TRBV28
CASSFRRGEQYF
TGTGCCAGCAGTTTTCGGCGTGGGGAGCAGTACTTC
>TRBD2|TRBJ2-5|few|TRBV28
CASSPSPRLAARETQYF
TGTGCCAGCAGTCCCTCCCCCCGACTAGCGGCACGAGAGACCCAGTACTTC
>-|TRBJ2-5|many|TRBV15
CATSMGRGSQETQYF
TGTGCCACCAGCATGGGAAGGGGCTCGCAAGAGACCCAGTACTTC
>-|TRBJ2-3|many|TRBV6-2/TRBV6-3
CASSPEGRTTRDTQYF
TGTGCCAGCAGTCCAGAAGGACGAACAACCAGGGATACGCAGTATTTT
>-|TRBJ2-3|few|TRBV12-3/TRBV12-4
CASSATGSDTQYF
TGTGCCAGCAGTGCCACAGGTTCAGATACGCAGTATTTT